This T cell receptor (beta chain) stems from a study of blood T cell repertoires in COVID-19 (dated by TCRdb to about 2020). Regarding the complete study: The collaborator samples originated in the United States, Italy and Spain and spanned the acute and convalescent phases of COVID-19. The prospective study material was composed of cDNA or gDNA derived from T cells, B-cell-depleted T cells, or PBMCs. Subjects who had been exposed to COVID-19, were actively infected with it, or had recovered from it provided the deeply sampled blood TCRbeta repertoires that made up the dataset. The repertoires were released in a freely available public database intended as a resource for research on the immune response to SARS-CoV-2. Samples came from the ongoing ImmuneRACE study (first 160 participants) plus 1,254 subjects from 6 global collaborators. Nearly every sample came with metadata listing a de-identified subject ID, COVID-19 status, age in years and sex. HLA class I and class II types, where available, came from metadata supplied by the sample provider rather than from assay-based typing. Broad study findings and their caveats: How much clinical and demographic metadata was included differed by source and by participant, and the metadata was provided uncurated.

The junction carries 13 bases between V and J, which are trimmed by 1 base and 3 bases respectively. From a lookup of the germline V gene, CDR1 and CDR2 are SGHDN and FVKESK. Reading from cysteine to phenylalanine, the CDR3 counts 15 amino acids. The sequence is cut down to CDR3 DNA, 45 bases in frame from base 1. Each collaborating institution followed its own protocols to collect whole blood in K2EDTA tubes. Collaborator samples were shipped for TCRbeta analysis as frozen whole blood, isolated PBMCs, or DNA extracted from either sample type. To note about this clone: Its target antigen remains unknown. Qualities for individual bases were not recorded, and no much larger clone is one base off.

The immunoSEQ Assay, a bias-controlled multiplex PCR, was used to amplify TCRbeta CDR3 regions from genomic DNA. Per the source publication's procedure: Nucleated cell counts per sample were estimated from amplification of reference gene primers within the assay. Sequence reads were collapsed and filtered to measure the absolute abundance of every unique TCRbeta CDR3 rearrangement. For each sample, productive Simpson clonality was calculated as the square root of Simpson's diversity index across productive rearrangements. TCRdb obtained this table from immuneACCESS and retained in-frame rearrangements with V and J assigned. These tables miss some clones; where compared with another copy, unresolved V genes account for less than half of the shortfall, and the remainder is unexplained. V, J and clone size derive from that table, while D and trimming were established from the DNA sequence. In all, the sample holds around 130,000 clones, and roughly 84% of those were seen once. More than 7% of the sample belongs to the ten largest clones.

Input material: peripheral blood. This receptor was obtained from a human donor in a cohort sampled during active COVID-19. The rearranged chain carries TRBV14 and TRBJ2-7, with TRBD1 tentatively as D gene (6 bases match). CDR3 region: CASSQVSGASYEQYF. In nucleotides, the sequence is TGTGCCAGCAGCCAAGTGTCAGGGGCTAGCTACGAGCAGTACTTC.